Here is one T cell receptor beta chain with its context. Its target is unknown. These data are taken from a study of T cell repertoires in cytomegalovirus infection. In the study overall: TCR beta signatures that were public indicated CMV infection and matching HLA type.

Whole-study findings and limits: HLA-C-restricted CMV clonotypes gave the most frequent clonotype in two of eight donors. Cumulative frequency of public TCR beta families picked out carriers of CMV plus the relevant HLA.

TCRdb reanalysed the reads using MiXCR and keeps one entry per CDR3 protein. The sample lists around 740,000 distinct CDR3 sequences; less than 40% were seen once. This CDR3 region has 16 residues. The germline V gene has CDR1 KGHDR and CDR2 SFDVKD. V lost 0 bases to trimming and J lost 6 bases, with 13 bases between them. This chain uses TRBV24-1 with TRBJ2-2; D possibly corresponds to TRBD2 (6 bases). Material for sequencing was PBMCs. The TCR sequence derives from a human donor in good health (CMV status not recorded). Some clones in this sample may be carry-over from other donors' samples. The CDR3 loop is CATSDLPRSGAGELFF. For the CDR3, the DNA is TGTGCCACCAGTGATTTGCCCCGGTCGGGGGCCGGGGAGCTGTTTTTT.